A single sample gave rise to the 11 T cell receptor beta chains below, sequenced in a study of blood T cell repertoires in COVID-19. Clones were read by immunoSEQ multiplex PCR, and TCRdb kept only the in-frame ones, dropping some. The table shows a few hundred thousand clones, with about 80% occurring only once. Sequenced sample: PBMCs or T cells enriched from blood (not recorded which). The receptors derive from a man aged 40-49 years who had recovered from COVID-19.

The rearrangement links TRBV7-9 to TRBJ2-3; a weak D match, TRBD2 (6 bases). This CDR3 has 13 amino acids. Trimming took 3 bases from V and 6 from J, leaving 10 bases between them. Germline values: CDR1 SEHNR, CDR2 FQNEAQ (reference sequence). The CDR3 DNA is TGTGCCAGCAGCTTTCGGGACTCCGATACGCAGTATTTT. It codes for CASSFRDSDTQYF.

This clone is a singleton in its sample. CDR3 loop: CASSKGADQPQHF. The CDR3 nucleotides read TGTGCCAGTAGTAAGGGGGCGGACCAGCCCCAGCATTTT. The rearrangement joins TRBV19 to TRBJ1-5; 7 bases fit TRBD1. CDR1 is LNHDA and CDR2 is SQIVND in the germline V gene (reference sequence). The V segment lost 4 bases and the J segment 7 bases; nucleotides outside the gene matches: 4. CDR3 size: 13 residues.

This chain's CDR3 is CSVPSLAGANTEAFF. The CDR3 DNA reads as TGCAGCGTTCCGTCCCTGGCGGGTGCGAACACTGAAGCTTTCTTT. The chain links TRBV29-1 to TRBJ1-1, with D hard to call. This CDR3 has 15 amino acids. Trimming cost V 5 bases and J 1 base, with 17 bases left between them. The germline gives CDR1 SQVTM, CDR2 ANQGSEA.

The chain combines TRBV5-5 with TRBJ1-5, with D possibly being TRBD1 (5 bases). V was pared by 1 base and J by 2 bases, with 22 bases between. The CDR3 totals 19 residues. Germline V CDR1 and CDR2: SGHKS, YYEKEE (reference sequence). In DNA, the CDR3 is TGTGCCAGCAGCTTGACGGGGTTAGGGAGGGGACGGGGCAATCAGCCCCAGCATTTT. Protein product: CASSLTGLGRGRGNQPQHF. The entire variable domain, with the rest obtained from reference TRBV5-5 and TRBJ1-5, is as follows: DAGVTQSPTHLIKTRGQQVTLRCSPISGHKSVSWYQQVLGQGPQFIFQYYEKEERGRGNFPDRFSARQFPNYSSELNVNALLLGDSALYLCASSLTGLGRGRGNQPQHFGDGTRLSIL.

This chain links TRBV11-2 with TRBJ1-1; D not certain. The germline CDR1 and CDR2 sequences are SGHAT and FQNNGV. CDR3 length: 13 amino acids. The V end lost 5 bases, the J end lost 2 bases, and 9 bases lay between the germline ends. The CDR3 protein is CASSREHNTEAFF. The CDR3 bases are TGTGCCAGCAGCAGAGAGCACAACACTGAAGCTTTCTTT.

V usage is TRBV11-2 and J usage is TRBJ2-7; 7 bases are a match to TRBD1. The germline V gene encodes CDR1 SGHAT and CDR2 FQNNGV. Trimming cost V 4 bases and J 1 base; bases outside gene matches: 10. The CDR3 contains 16 residues. CDR3 nucleotide sequence: TGTGCCAGCAGCTCCTTCGGGGCAGGGGGATCCTACGAGCAGTACTTC. It yields the protein CASSSFGAGGSYEQYF.

Only a few counts were recorded for this clone. The V gene is TRBV2, the J gene TRBJ1-6, with a possible D match to TRBD1 (6 bases). Looked up from germline, CDR1 is SNHLY and CDR2 is FYNNEI. V was shortened by 1 base and J by 5 bases, with 9 bases between the two germline ends. CDR3 length: 15 residues. The CDR3 sequence is CASSEVGANNSPLHF. DNA of the CDR3: TGTGCCAGCAGTGAAGTGGGGGCTAATAATTCACCCCTCCACTTT. Complete variable domain (other parts from reference TRBV2 and TRBJ1-6): EPEVTQTPSHQVTQMGQEVILRCVPISNHLYFYWYRQILGQKVEFLVSFYNNEISEKSEIFDDQFSVERPDGSNFTLKIRSTKLEDSAMYFCASSEVGANNSPLHFGNGTRLTVT.

J is TRBJ1-6 and V is TRBV28, with D perhaps matching TRBD1 (5 bases). Germline CDR1 and CDR2: MDHEN and SYDVKM. Trimming removed 2 bases from V and 7 bases from J, with 9 bases in between. The CDR3 is 14 amino acids. CDR3 loop: CASSLRWTNSPLHF. CDR3 coding DNA: TGTGCCAGCAGTTTAAGGTGGACAAATTCACCCCTCCACTTT.

The rearrangement uses TRBV10-3 and TRBJ1-2; possible D gene TRBD1, 5 bases. Germline CDR1 reads ENHRY; CDR2 reads SYGVKD. Trimming stripped 6 bases from V and 2 bases from J, with 10 bases between. The CDR3 extends over 13 amino acids. CDR3 nucleotide sequence: TGTGCCATCAGGACAGTTCCAAACTATGGCTACACCTTC. Its translation: CAIRTVPNYGYTF.

The chain employs TRBV19 and TRBJ2-1, with 14 bases identical to TRBD2. Germline V CDR1 and CDR2: LNHDA, SQIVND (reference sequence). This CDR3 comprises 19 residues. The trim removed 5 bases at V and 0 bases at J, leaving 9 bases unmatched. The DNA for the CDR3 is TGTGCCAGTAGTGCCCGGGGGACTAGCGGGGGCCGCTCCTACAATGAGCAGTTCTTC. It translates to CASSARGTSGGRSYNEQFF.

This clone was recorded once. The V call is TRBV24-1, the J call TRBJ2-1; 11 nucleotides line up with TRBD1. The germline V gene has CDR1 KGHDR and CDR2 SFDVKD. This CDR3 spans 16 amino acids. V lost 2 bases to trimming and J lost 7 bases; unmatched junction nucleotides: 6. The CDR3 region has the DNA TGTGCCACCAGTGATTCCGGGACAGGGGGTTGGAATGAGCAGTTCTTC. It codes for CATSDSGTGGWNEQFF.